This T cell receptor beta chain was sequenced during a study of shared clonotypes between healthy human individuals. Study-level background: Aged between 18 and 49, the donors were a couple of women and a few men. Points from the study as a whole: Four donors shared 4.5% to 6.5% of their naive CD4 clonotypes.

CD8 cells regarded as naive lacked CD45RO, were positively chosen for CCR7, and omitted terminally differentiated effector memory CD45RA+ cells. Points on this clone: What it binds is not known.

Original methodology: Filtering differed because ImmunoSEQ produced junction-only sequences that carried no quality scores. Clones were sequenced by immunoSEQ multiplex PCR, and TCRdb holds only the in-frame ones, with some missing. V and J calls plus clone size are reproduced from that table; the DNA served to infer D and trimming. The table shows some 2,000,000 clones, with approximately 94% occurring only once. The receptor comes from a man aged 18-30 years in good health. The sequencing sample was made of naive CD8+ T cells sorted from blood.

The CDR3 is CASSSGNYEQYF. The CDR3 DNA reads as TGTGCCAGCAGCTCGGGGAACTACGAGCAGTACTTC. This chain connects TRBV11-2 to TRBJ2-7; a weak D match, TRBD2 (5 bases). The CDR3 totals 12 residues. Germline loops: CDR1 SGHAT, CDR2 FQNNGV. Trimming cost V 4 bases and J 3 bases, with 7 bases left between them. Full variable domain (outside the CDR3, taken from reference TRBV11-2 and TRBJ2-7): EAGVAQSPRYKIIEKRQSVAFWCNPISGHATLYWYQQILGQGPKLLIQFQNNGVVDDSQLPKDRFSAERLKGVDSTLKIQPAKLEDSAVYLCASSSGNYEQYFGPGTRLTVT.